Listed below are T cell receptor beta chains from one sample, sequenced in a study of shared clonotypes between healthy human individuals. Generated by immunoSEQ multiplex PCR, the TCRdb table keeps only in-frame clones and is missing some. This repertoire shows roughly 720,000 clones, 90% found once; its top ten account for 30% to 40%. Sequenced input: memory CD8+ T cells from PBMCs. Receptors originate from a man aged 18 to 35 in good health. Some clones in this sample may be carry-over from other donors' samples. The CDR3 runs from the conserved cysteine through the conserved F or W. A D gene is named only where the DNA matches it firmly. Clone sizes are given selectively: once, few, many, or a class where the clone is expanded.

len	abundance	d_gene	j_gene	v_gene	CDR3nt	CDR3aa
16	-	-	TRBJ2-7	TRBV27	TGTGCCAGCAAGCAGACCGGGACCCAATTGTCCTACGAGCAGTACTTC	CASKQTGTQLSYEQYF
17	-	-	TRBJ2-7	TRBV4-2	TGTGCCAGCAGCCAAGATCTCCAGCGAGGGATATCCTACGAGCAGTACTTC	CASSQDLQRGISYEQYF
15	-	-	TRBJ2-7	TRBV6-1	TGTGCCAGCAGCGGGGGGCTAGCGGCCTCCTACGAGCAGTACTTC	CASSGGLAASYEQYF
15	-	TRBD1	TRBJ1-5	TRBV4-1	TGCGCCAGCAGCCAAGAACGGACAGGGAATCAGCCCCAGCATTTT	CASSQERTGNQPQHF
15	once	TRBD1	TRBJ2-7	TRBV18	TGTGCCAGCTCACCAGGGACAGGGGGCGTTTACGAGCAGTACTTC	CASSPGTGGVYEQYF
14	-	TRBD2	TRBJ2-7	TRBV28	TGTGCCAGCAGTTCTAGCGGGAGCTCCTACGAGCAGTACTTC	CASSSSGSSYEQYF
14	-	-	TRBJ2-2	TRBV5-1	TGCGCCAGCAGCCCCGAGGTTAACACCGGGGAGCTGTTTTTT	CASSPEVNTGELFF
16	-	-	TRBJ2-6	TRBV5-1	TGCGCCAGCAGCTTGGGAGAGTATTCCTGGGCCAACGTCCTGACTTTC	CASSLGEYSWANVLTF
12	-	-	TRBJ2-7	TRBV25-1	TGTGCCAGCAGTGAATCTCTGTACGAGCAGTACTTC	CASSESLYEQYF
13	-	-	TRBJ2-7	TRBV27	TGTGCCAGCGCCACAGGCCTTACCTACGAGCAGTACTTC	CASATGLTYEQYF
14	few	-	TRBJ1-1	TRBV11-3	TGTGCCAGCAGCTTGGGGGGGCCGAACACTGAAGCTTTCTTT	CASSLGGPNTEAFF
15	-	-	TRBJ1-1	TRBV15	TGTGCCACCAGCAGCTCCGCGGTTAGAAACACTGAAGCTTTCTTT	CATSSSAVRNTEAFF
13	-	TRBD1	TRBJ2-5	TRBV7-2	TGTGCCAGCAGCTATGACAGGGAGGAGACCCAGTACTTC	CASSYDREETQYF
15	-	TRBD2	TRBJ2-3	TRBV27	TGTGCCAGCAGTTTATCAGCGGGAGCGGCAGATACGCAGTATTTT	CASSLSAGAADTQYF
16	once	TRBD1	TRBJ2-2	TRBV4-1	TGCGCCAGCAGCCAATTTGGACAGGGAAACACCGGGGAGCTGTTTTTT	CASSQFGQGNTGELFF
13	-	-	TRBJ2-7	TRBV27	TGTGCCAGCAGTTTATCCCCTAGCTACGAGCAGTACTTC	CASSLSPSYEQYF
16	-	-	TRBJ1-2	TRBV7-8	TGTGCCAGCAGCGAAACAACGGGACCAACGCGCGGGGGCTACACCTTC	CASSETTGPTRGGYTF
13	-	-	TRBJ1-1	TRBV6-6	TGTGCCAGCAGTTACGTTGAGATGACTGAAGCTTTCTTT	CASSYVEMTEAFF
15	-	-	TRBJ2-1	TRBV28	TGTGCCAGCAGCCACCAGATGTCGGACAGCAGTGAGCAGTTCTTC	CASSHQMSDSSEQFF
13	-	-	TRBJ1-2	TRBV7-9	TGTGCCAGCAGCGCCCGTGGCGGAGGTGGCTACACCTTC	CASSARGGGGYTF
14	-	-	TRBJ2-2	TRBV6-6	TGTGCCAGCAGTTCATACAGGGCCTCCGGGGAGCTGTTTTTT	CASSSYRASGELFF
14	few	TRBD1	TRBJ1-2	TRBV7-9	TGTGCCAGCAGCCCCGGGACAGGGGACTATGGCTACACCTTC	CASSPGTGDYGYTF
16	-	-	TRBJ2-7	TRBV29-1	TGCAGCGTTGAAGGGCACCCATTCCTGCGGAGGGGCGAGCAGTACTTC	CSVEGHPFLRRGEQYF
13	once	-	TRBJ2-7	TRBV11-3	TGTGCCAGCAGCTTCCTCCTTGGCTACGAGCAGTACTTC	CASSFLLGYEQYF
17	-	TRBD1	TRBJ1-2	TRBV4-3	TGCGCCAGCAGCCAGAAATTCGGGACAGCTCTTCCCTATGGCTACACCTTC	CASSQKFGTALPYGYTF
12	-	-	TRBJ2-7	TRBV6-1	TGTGCCAGCAGTGATCAGACCTACGAGCAGTACTTC	CASSDQTYEQYF
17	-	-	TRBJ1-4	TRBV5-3	TGTGCCAGAAGCAACGCCCCGGAAGCTGCAACTAATGAAAAACTGTTTTTT	CARSNAPEAATNEKLFF
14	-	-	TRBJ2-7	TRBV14	TGTGCCAGCAGCCCAGGGAGGACAGGCTACGAGCAGTACTTC	CASSPGRTGYEQYF
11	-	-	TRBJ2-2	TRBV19	TGTGCCAGTAGCTCACTCGGCGGACTGTTTTTT	CASSSLGGLFF
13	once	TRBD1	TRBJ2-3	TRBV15	TGTGCCACCAAGGACAGGGACATCGATACGCAGTATTTT	CATKDRDIDTQYF
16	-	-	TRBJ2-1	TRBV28	TGTGCCAGCAGTTCCCTCCCGGCAAGGGGAAGTAATGAGCAGTTCTTC	CASSSLPARGSNEQFF
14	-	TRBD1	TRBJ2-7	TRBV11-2	TGTGCCAGCAGCTACGGGACAGCCAACTACGAGCAGTACTTC	CASSYGTANYEQYF
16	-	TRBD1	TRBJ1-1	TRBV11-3	TGTGCCAGCAGCTTAGGTCTCCGACAGGGTGGCACTGAAGCTTTCTTT	CASSLGLRQGGTEAFF
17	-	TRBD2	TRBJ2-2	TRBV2	TGTGCCAGCAGCCCAACTAGCGGGAGTTATAACACCGGGGAGCTGTTTTTT	CASSPTSGSYNTGELFF
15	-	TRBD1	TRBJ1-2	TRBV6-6	TGTGCCAGCAGTTACCCGGGACAGTCTAACTATGGCTACACCTTC	CASSYPGQSNYGYTF
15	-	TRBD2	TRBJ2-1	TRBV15	TGTGCCACCAGCAGAGATAGAGGGACTAGCAGTGAGCAGTTCTTC	CATSRDRGTSSEQFF
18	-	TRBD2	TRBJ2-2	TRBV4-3	TGCGCCAGCAGCCAAGGCCCCGCTCTAGCGGGCTATACCGGGGAGCTGTTTTTT	CASSQGPALAGYTGELFF
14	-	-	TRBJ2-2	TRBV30	TGTGCCTGGAGTGTCGGAGAAAACACCGGGGAGCTGTTTTTT	CAWSVGENTGELFF
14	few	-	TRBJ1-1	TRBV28	TGTGCCAGCAATATTAGAAGGGCGCCGTTTGAAGCTTTCTTT	CASNIRRAPFEAFF
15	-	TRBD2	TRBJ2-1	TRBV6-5	TGTGCCAGCAGCCATCGAGGGGAGGGAGGGAATGAGCAGTTCTTC	CASSHRGEGGNEQFF